This TCR beta chain was observed in a study of T cell responses to AZD1222 COVID-19 vaccine. Germline loops: CDR1 WSHSY, CDR2 SAAADI. The CDR3 sequence is 15 residues long. The V end was cut by 7 bases, the J end by 0 bases, with 15 bases between. TCRdb keeps only in-frame clones here, not all; method: immunoSEQ multiplex PCR. Here the sample spans around 130,000 clones, over 90% being singletons. Study observations and caveats: The donors showed a predominance of white British ancestry and of females, with possible underestimation of clonal diversity. Of the AZD1222 recipients, only 5 or 6 were seropositive at baseline. Vaccination with two AZD1222 doses was followed by a rise in Spike-specific TCR breadth and depth. Spike was spanned by vaccine-associated CD4 TCRs, with dominance at 160-218 and 743-854.

This clone showed up just a few times. The antigen is unknown. The gene calls are TRBV10-2 and TRBJ1-1; tentative D call: TRBD1 (6 bases). Sequenced material: peripheral blood, taken on day 0 of AZD1222 vaccination. The receptor was derived from an adult in good health. CDR3 residues: CASKELGDMNTEAFF. The CDR3 coding sequence is TGCGCCAGCAAAGAACTCGGGGACATGAACACTGAAGCTTTCTTT.